The rows below give T cell receptor beta chains drawn from one sample of a study of T cell repertoires in cytomegalovirus infection. TCRdb fed the reads into MiXCR, producing one record per CDR3 protein. Here the sample spans around 300,000 distinct CDR3 sequences, about 20% being singletons. Their antigen targets remain unknown. Sequencing used cultured PBMCs, obtained from culture after CMV antigen stimulation. All receptors come from a human donor in good health (CMV status not recorded). Some clones in this sample may be carry-over from other donors' samples. The CDR3 runs from the conserved cysteine through the conserved F or W. Each record gives: CDR3 DNA, CDR3 protein, D gene, clone size, V gene, J gene, CDR3 length. D genes are given only for firm matches. Expanded clones are given a class, and other clones once, few, many or no size at all.

TGTGCCAGCAGCCCGGGACAGGGGGTCAATGAGCAGTTCTTC	CASSPGQGVNEQFF	TRBD1	many	TRBV7-8	TRBJ2-1	14
TGTGCCAGCAGTTACGGGACTACCGAGACCCAGTACTTC	CASSYGTTETQYF	TRBD2	few	TRBV6-2/TRBV6-3	TRBJ2-5	13
TGTGCCAGCAGCATAGGGACCAGCGGGAATATAAATACGCAGTATTTT	CASSIGTSGNINTQYF	TRBD2	many	TRBV7-8	TRBJ2-3	16
TGTGCCAGCTCCTTAGGCGGACAGGACTACAATGAGCAGTTCTTC	CASSLGGQDYNEQFF	TRBD1	many	TRBV7-2	TRBJ2-1	15
TGCGCCAGCAGCCACCAGGGACAGATCAACTATGGCTACACCTTC	CASSHQGQINYGYTF	TRBD1	-	TRBV4-1	TRBJ1-2	15
TGCGCCAGCAGCCCCCCTGGGGGGGAAAGCAATCAGCCCCAGCATTTT	CASSPPGGESNQPQHF	-	-	TRBV4-3	TRBJ1-5	16
TGTGCCAGCAGTTATTTTGCGGGTGGGCCCGGGGAGCTGTTTTTT	CASSYFAGGPGELFF	-	-	TRBV6-8	TRBJ2-2	15
TGTGCCACCAGCCGACTAGGTCACAATGAGCAGTTCTTC	CATSRLGHNEQFF	-	few	TRBV24-1	TRBJ2-1	13
TGTGCCAGCAGCTTAGCGGGGGCAGCTTCTAATGAAAAACTGTTTTTT	CASSLAGAASNEKLFF	-	many	TRBV11-2	TRBJ1-4	16
TGTGCCAGCAGCCAAGGAGGCAGCGGGAGGACGGAGACCCAGTACTTC	CASSQGGSGRTETQYF	TRBD2	many	TRBV7-2	TRBJ2-5	16
TGCAGTGCTAGCTACAGGCACACTGAAGCTTTCTTT	CSASYRHTEAFF	-	-	TRBV20-1	TRBJ1-1	12
TGTGCCACCAGCAGAGATGGTGGACTACTCACAGATACGCAGTATTTT	CATSRDGGLLTDTQYF	-	few	TRBV15	TRBJ2-3	16
TGTGCTAGTGGTTTGGTACAGAACACTGAAGCTTTCTTT	CASGLVQNTEAFF	-	few	TRBV12-5	TRBJ1-1	13
TGTGCCAGCAGTGAGGAAGCGGGAGGTTCCACAGATACGCAGTATTTT	CASSEEAGGSTDTQYF	TRBD2	few	TRBV2	TRBJ2-3	16
TGTGCCAGCAGTTTCCCCATACAGGGGACTGAAGCTTTCTTT	CASSFPIQGTEAFF	TRBD1	many	TRBV28	TRBJ1-1	14
TGTGCCAGTTCGACTAGCGGGTCTTCGAATGAGCAGTTCTTC	CASSTSGSSNEQFF	TRBD2	-	TRBV19	TRBJ2-1	14
TGTGCCAGTAGTTCCTCTAGCTGGAATGAGCAGTTCTTC	CASSSSSWNEQFF	-	few	TRBV19	TRBJ2-1	13
TGTGCCAGCAGTTTATTTGGACTCAAAGGGGAAAAACTGTTTTTT	CASSLFGLKGEKLFF	-	few	TRBV28	TRBJ1-4	15
TGTGCCACCAGCAGTCGGACAGGGGGCGATGGAACTGAAGCTTTCTTT	CATSSRTGGDGTEAFF	TRBD1	-	TRBV15	TRBJ1-1	16
TGTGCCAGCAGTTTAGCGGAACCCTACGAGCAGTACTTC	CASSLAEPYEQYF	-	many	TRBV12-3/TRBV12-4	TRBJ2-7	13
TGCAGTGTCGGACCTAGCGGGAGAAATGAGCAGTTCTTC	CSVGPSGRNEQFF	TRBD2	few	TRBV20-1	TRBJ2-1	13
TGTGCCAGCAGCGGAGCCGGGAGCGTCAATGAGCAGTTCTTC	CASSGAGSVNEQFF	-	few	TRBV9	TRBJ2-1	14
TGTGCCAGCAGTGAAGGACTTATTGGGGGCTACAATGAGCAGTTCTTC	CASSEGLIGGYNEQFF	-	-	TRBV6-1	TRBJ2-1	16
TGTGCCAGCAGCCGTAGGGGGGGATACACTGAAGCTTTCTTT	CASSRRGGYTEAFF	-	many	TRBV7-2	TRBJ1-1	14
TGTGCCAGCAGCCAGCCACTAGCGGGAGGCCAAGAGACCCAGTACTTC	CASSQPLAGGQETQYF	TRBD2	few	TRBV5-4	TRBJ2-5	16
TGTGCCAGCAGTTTTTTCATCAGTCACCAAGAGACCCAGTACTTC	CASSFFISHQETQYF	-	few	TRBV12-3/TRBV12-4	TRBJ2-5	15
TGTGCCAGCAGCAACGTAGGAGGGTTTGAGACCCAGTACTTC	CASSNVGGFETQYF	-	many	TRBV7-2	TRBJ2-5	14
TGTGCCAGCAGCCGACAACCGGGACAGGGGGCCTACGAGCAGTACTTC	CASSRQPGQGAYEQYF	TRBD1	-	TRBV27	TRBJ2-7	16
TGTGCCAGTCGGCTAGCGGGAGTGATAAATGAGCAGTTCTTC	CASRLAGVINEQFF	TRBD2	few	TRBV19	TRBJ2-1	14
TGTGCCAGCAGCTGGCGAGAGACCGGGGAGCTGTTTTTT	CASSWRETGELFF	-	many	TRBV7-9	TRBJ2-2	13
TGTGCCAGCAGTGTCGGGACAGGGAGCTATTTTTCCTACAATGAGCAGTTCTTC	CASSVGTGSYFSYNEQFF	TRBD1	few	TRBV27	TRBJ2-1	18
TGTGCCAGCAGAAAATACGGCACTTACTACGAGCAGTACTTC	CASRKYGTYYEQYF	-	-	TRBV5-6	TRBJ2-7	14
TGTGCCAGCAGCTTACGGACAGGGTTCAATCAGCCCCAGCATTTT	CASSLRTGFNQPQHF	TRBD1	-	TRBV7-2	TRBJ1-5	15
TGCGCCAGCAGCTGGGGGACTAGCATAGATACGCAGTATTTT	CASSWGTSIDTQYF	TRBD2	-	TRBV5-1	TRBJ2-3	14
TGTGCCAGCAGTTACTCGGACACTGAAGCTTTCTTT	CASSYSDTEAFF	-	-	TRBV6-2/TRBV6-3	TRBJ1-1	12
TGTGCCAGTAGTATCCCTTATGGGACTAGCGTTACCGGGGAGCTGTTTTTT	CASSIPYGTSVTGELFF	TRBD2	-	TRBV19	TRBJ2-2	17
TGTGCCGTCTCCTCCGGGACAAGAAATGAGCAGTTCTTC	CAVSSGTRNEQFF	-	-	TRBV6-5	TRBJ2-1	13
TGTGCCAGCAGCATTAGCGCCACAGATACGCAGTATTTT	CASSISATDTQYF	-	many	TRBV4-2	TRBJ2-3	13
TGTGCCAGTAGCGGATCGAACAGGGTAGGGTATGGCTACACCTTC	CASSGSNRVGYGYTF	-	-	TRBV19	TRBJ1-2	15
TGCGCCAGCAGCCAACCGGGACTAGCGGTTTATGAGCAGTTCTTC	CASSQPGLAVYEQFF	TRBD2	-	TRBV4-1	TRBJ2-1	15
TGTGCCAGCAGCTTAGGGGGCTTGCGGGAGGGCAATGAGCAGTTCTTC	CASSLGGLREGNEQFF	TRBD2	few	TRBV7-9	TRBJ2-1	16
TGTGCCAGTAGTATAGCTAGCGGGAGTCCCTACAATGAGCAGTTCTTC	CASSIASGSPYNEQFF	TRBD2	few	TRBV19	TRBJ2-1	16
TGCGCCAGCAGCTTGACAGGGACCCACACTGAAGCTTTCTTT	CASSLTGTHTEAFF	-	many	TRBV5-1	TRBJ1-1	14
TGCAGTGCTAGAAAACTAGCGGGAGGGGTTGGAGAGACCCAGTACTTC	CSARKLAGGVGETQYF	TRBD2	few	TRBV20-1	TRBJ2-5	16
TGCGCCAGCAGCCCAGAAAGAACAGGGGGCCAACATGGCTACACCTTC	CASSPERTGGQHGYTF	TRBD1	-	TRBV5-1	TRBJ1-2	16
TGTGCCAGCATCGGGGGGGGCGGGATGAGCACAGATACGCAGTATTTT	CASIGGGGMSTDTQYF	TRBD2	few	TRBV28	TRBJ2-3	16
TGCAGCGTTGAACGTCATAGCCAAGAGACCCAGTACTTC	CSVERHSQETQYF	-	-	TRBV29-1	TRBJ2-5	13
TGTGCCAGCAGCTTGAGGCGGGAGGTCATTGGGGAGCAGTACTTC	CASSLRREVIGEQYF	TRBD2	-	TRBV5-6	TRBJ2-7	15
TGCGCCAGCAGCCATCTGGGGAGCTCCTACAATGAGCAGTTCTTC	CASSHLGSSYNEQFF	-	-	TRBV4-1	TRBJ2-1	15
TGTGCCAGCAGCTGGTCGGGGTATAATGAAAAACTGTTTTTT	CASSWSGYNEKLFF	-	many	TRBV7-2	TRBJ1-4	14
TGTGCCAGCAGCTTAGCGCTCGGGGGTGGGAACACTGAAGCTTTCTTT	CASSLALGGGNTEAFF	-	few	TRBV7-2	TRBJ1-1	16
TGTGCCAGTAGTTTCCGGGGCCCTAGAGGAAACACCATATATTTT	CASSFRGPRGNTIYF	-	-	TRBV19	TRBJ1-3	15
TGTGCCAGCGGACCAAGGAAAGGGTTTCAGCCCCAGCATTTT	CASGPRKGFQPQHF	-	-	TRBV2	TRBJ1-5	14